Included here is one T cell receptor beta chain sequence, with context. Patients affected by ophthalmopathy presented a Clinical Activity Score of at least 3, a NOSPECS grade of at least 4, and disease duration below 3 months. Germline V gene sequence: CDR1 MNHEY, CDR2 SMNVEV (reference sequence). The CDR3 loop spans 15 amino acids. Trimming removed 7 bases from V and 0 bases from J, with 16 bases in between. The sample belongs to a study of T cells in Graves' hyperthyroidism and ophthalmopathy. Template material for amplifying TCR beta CDR3 regions consisted of RNA transcripts. When the TCR CDR3 underwent first-round RT-PCR, the HTBI primer set was used. TCRdb reanalysed the multiplex PCR reads using MiXCR and keeps one entry per CDR3 protein. Of approximately 430,000 distinct CDR3 sequences listed, roughly 15% are singletons.

This receptor was identified in a man aged 18-30 years with Graves' ophthalmopathy. Sequenced input: blood. The chain recombines TRBV27 with TRBJ2-7; the D gene could be TRBD1 or TRBD2 (5 bases each). CDR3: CASKTDSGLSYEQYF. The CDR3, as DNA: TGTGCCAGCAAAACAGACAGCGGACTCTCCTACGAGCAGTACTTC.